The clone carrying this T cell receptor beta chain was observed a single time. This sample was included in a study of shared clonotypes between healthy human individuals. Clones were read by immunoSEQ multiplex PCR, and TCRdb kept only the in-frame ones, dropping some. The sample has about 500,000 clones, 60% to 80% seen once; the top ten hold around 12%. The CDR3 is 17 residues long. V was pared by 1 base and J by 5 bases, with 11 bases of the junction left unmatched. CDR1 SGHAT and CDR2 FQNNGV come from the germline V gene. The V gene is TRBV11-2, the J gene TRBJ2-4, with 7 bases lining up with TRBD2. The receptor was isolated from a middle-aged woman in good health. Some clones in this sample may be carry-over from other donors' samples. Sequenced input: PBMCs. The CDR3 region is CASSLVGGSTWENIQYF. CDR3 bases: TGTGCCAGCAGCTTAGTGGGGGGGAGTACGTGGGAAAACATTCAGTACTTC. The full variable domain, completed using reference TRBV11-2 and TRBJ2-4, is EAGVAQSPRYKIIEKRQSVAFWCNPISGHATLYWYQQILGQGPKLLIQFQNNGVVDDSQLPKDRFSAERLKGVDSTLKIQPAKLEDSAVYLCASSLVGGSTWENIQYFGAGTRLSVL.